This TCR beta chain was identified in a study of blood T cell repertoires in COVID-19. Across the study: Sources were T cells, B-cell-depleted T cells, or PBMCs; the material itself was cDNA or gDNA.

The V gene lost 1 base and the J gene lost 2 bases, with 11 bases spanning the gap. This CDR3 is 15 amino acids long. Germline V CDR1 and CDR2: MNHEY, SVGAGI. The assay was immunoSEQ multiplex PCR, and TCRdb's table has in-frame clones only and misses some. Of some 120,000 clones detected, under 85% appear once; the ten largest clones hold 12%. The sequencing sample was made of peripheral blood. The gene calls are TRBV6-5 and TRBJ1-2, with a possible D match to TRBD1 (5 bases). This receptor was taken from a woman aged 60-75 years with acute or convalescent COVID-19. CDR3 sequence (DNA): TGTGCCAGCAGTTACTATTCGGGGGGGAACTATGGCTACACCTTC. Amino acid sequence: CASSYYSGGNYGYTF.